This T cell receptor beta chain was recorded in a study of T cell responses to AZD1222 COVID-19 vaccine. Libraries were prepared by immunoSEQ multiplex PCR; TCRdb keeps only in-frame clonotypes and omits some of them. The sample contains 150,000 or so clones, over 80% of which appear only once. The TCR comes from an adult who received the AZD1222 COVID-19 vaccine. The sequences come from peripheral blood, collected 28 days after the second AZD1222 dose.

CDR3 coding DNA: TGTGCCAGCAGTCGGCTCCGGGACAGCTCCTACGAGCAGTACTTC. Translation: CASSRLRDSSYEQYF. V usage is TRBV2 and J usage is TRBJ2-7, with 7 bases matching TRBD1. CDR3 length: 15 amino acids. Trimming removed 5 bases from V and 0 bases from J; junction bases left unmatched: 7. The germline CDR1 and CDR2 sequences are SNHLY and FYNNEI.